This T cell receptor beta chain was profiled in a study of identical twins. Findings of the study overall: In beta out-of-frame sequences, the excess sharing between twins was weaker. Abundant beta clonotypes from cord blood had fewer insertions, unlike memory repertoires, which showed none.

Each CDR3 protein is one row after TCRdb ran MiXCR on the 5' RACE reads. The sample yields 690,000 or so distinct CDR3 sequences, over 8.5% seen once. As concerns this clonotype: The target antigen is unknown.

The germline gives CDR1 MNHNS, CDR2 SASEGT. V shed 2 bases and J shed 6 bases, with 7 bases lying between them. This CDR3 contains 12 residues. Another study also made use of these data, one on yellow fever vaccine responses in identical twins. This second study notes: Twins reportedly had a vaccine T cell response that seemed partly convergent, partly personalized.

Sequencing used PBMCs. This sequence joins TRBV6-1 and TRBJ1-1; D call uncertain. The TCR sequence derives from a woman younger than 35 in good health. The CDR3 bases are TGTGCCAGCAGTGAATGGGGTCCTGAAGCTTTCTTT. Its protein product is CASSEWGPEAFF.